Each of the 19 T cell receptor beta chains below was sequenced from the same sample in a study of human T cells and chemical hapten exposure (dated by TCRdb to the early 2020s). The library relied on RACE. Instrument used: NextSeq 500. TCRdb applied fastp at Q25 and MiXCR to the public reads, then kept only in-frame beta chains. Every distinct CDR3 protein forms one entry, paired with its most common genes and DNA. Here the sample has roughly 100,000 distinct CDR3 sequences; less than 14% occur a single time. More than 2.5% of the sample comes from the top ten. Sample time point, as interpreted from the label and publication: pre-sensitization, week 0. The treatment or condition label, as the study defines it: therapeutic diphenylcyclopropenone sensitization with weekly scalp DPC. The sample here was whole blood, taken in connection with sensitization to the hapten diphenylcyclopropenone (DPC). The receptors derive from a woman aged 55 to 70 with alopecia areata. Some clones in this sample may be carry-over from other donors' samples.

This clonotype appeared many times. The chain joins TRBV7-6 to TRBJ1-6; D unclear. This CDR3 is built from 13 residues. Trimming left V 0 bases short and J 7 bases short, with 4 bases between. The V gene's germline CDR1 is SGHVS and CDR2 FNYEAQ. This CDR3 reads CASSLARNSPLHF. The CDR3 nucleotides read TGTGCCAGCAGCTTAGCGAGAAATTCACCCCTCCACTTT.

The V call is TRBV12-3 or TRBV12-4, the J call TRBJ2-7; D perhaps matches TRBD2 (5 bases). The V gene lost 6 bases and the J gene lost 3 bases, with 12 bases spanning the gap. The CDR3 is 13 residues long. The CDR3 bases are TGTGCCAGCAGGAGGGTAGGAAGCTACGAGCAGTACTTC. This translates into CASRRVGSYEQYF.

In this sample, this clonotype turned up many times. V gene TRBV20-1 combines with J gene TRBJ2-7; 9 bases are shared with TRBD1. The V gene end was trimmed by 6 bases and the J gene end by 0 bases; junction bases not matched to a gene: 24. The germline gives CDR1 DFQATT, CDR2 SNEGSKA (reference sequence). CDR3 length equals 20 residues. The CDR3 nucleotides are TGCAGTGCGCCGGACCACCCTATGGACAGGGGTACCGGTCGCTCCTACGAGCAGTACTTC. It translates to CSAPDHPMDRGTGRSYEQYF.

At least ten counts were recorded for this clonotype. This chain joins TRBV11-2 and TRBJ2-5, with TRBD1 identical over 7 bases. The CDR3 length is 15 residues. V was pared by 5 bases and J by 1 base, with 7 bases of the junction left unmatched. Germline values: CDR1 SGHAT, CDR2 FQNNGV. CDR3 protein: CASSRQGNSQETQYF. CDR3 bases: TGTGCCAGCAGCCGACAGGGAAATTCCCAAGAGACCCAGTACTTC. Drawing the rest from reference TRBV11-2 and TRBJ2-5, the complete variable domain is EAGVAQSPRYKIIEKRQSVAFWCNPISGHATLYWYQQILGQGPKLLIQFQNNGVVDDSQLPKDRFSAERLKGVDSTLKIQPAKLEDSAVYLCASSRQGNSQETQYFGPGTRLLVL.

Ten or more counts support this clonotype. The J gene is TRBJ2-4, the V gene TRBV6-2 or TRBV6-3; 10 bases map to TRBD2. Germline CDR1 and CDR2: MNHEY and SVGEGT. The CDR3 length is 14 residues. Unmatched junction bases numbered 12, after V lost 4 bases and J lost 15 bases. CDR3 bases: TGTGCCAGCAGTTCAGCGGGGGGGCCTCCTCTGCCGTACTTC. Its protein is CASSSAGGPPLPYF.

At least ten counts were recorded for this clonotype. The rearrangement uses TRBV18 and TRBJ1-2; tentative D call: TRBD1 (5 bases). This CDR3 comprises 14 residues. Looked up from germline, CDR1 is KGHSH and CDR2 is LQKENI. V dropped 2 bases and J dropped 4 bases, with 11 bases sitting between them. CDR3 nucleotide sequence: TGTGCCAGCTCACCAGGACGGGGCCCCTATGGCTACACCTTC. This sequence encodes CASSPGRGPYGYTF.

This clonotype has more than one count but fewer than ten. The chain has TRBV27 and TRBJ2-5, with D uncertain. The CDR3 totals 14 residues. Trimming took off 2 bases at V and 3 bases at J, with 10 bases between the two ends. Germline V lookup: CDR1 MNHEY, CDR2 SMNVEV (reference sequence). The CDR3 loop is CASSLRIGKETQYF. The CDR3 DNA follows: TGTGCCAGCAGTTTAAGGATCGGTAAAGAGACCCAGTACTTC.

In this sample, this clonotype turned up a few times. The genes are TRBV5-4 and TRBJ1-4, with D unresolved. Between the trimmed V and J ends, which lost 4 bases and 8 bases, there was a span of 21 bases. Germline-derived CDR1 and CDR2 are SGHNT and YYREEE (reference sequence). The CDR3 is made up of 16 amino acids. This CDR3 reads CASSPGIPSAGEKLFF. In DNA form, the CDR3 reads TGTGCCAGCAGCCCCGGGATCCCCTCCGCGGGCGAAAAACTGTTTTTT.

This clonotype has more than one count but fewer than ten. Its ends do not fully match the called genes, so a read error is possible. This chain links TRBV7-2 with TRBJ2-7; D is unclear. The length of the CDR3 is 12 residues. The germline gives CDR1 SGHTA, CDR2 FQGNSA. The CDR3 loop is CASSPNQGEQHF. CDR3 nucleotide sequence: TGTGCCAGCAGCCCCAACCAAGGCGAGCAGCACTTC.

This clonotype has more than one count but fewer than ten. The genes are TRBV29-1 and TRBJ1-1; 9 nucleotides agree with TRBD1. The length of the CDR3 is 13 residues. V was clipped by 4 bases and J by 6 bases; unmatched bases: 6. CDR1 is SQVTM and CDR2 is ANQGSEA in the germline V gene. The CDR3 loop is CSVAGTGSPEAFF. CDR3 sequence (DNA): TGCAGCGTTGCCGGGACAGGGTCGCCTGAAGCTTTCTTT.

With regard to this clonotype: Relative to the germline gene, one junction end is altered; a read error may explain this. The rearrangement links TRBV10-3 to TRBJ2-3, with D perhaps being TRBD1 or TRBD2 (5 bases each). Germline CDR1 and CDR2: ENHRY and SYGVKD. This CDR3 is 15 amino acids long. The chain's CDR3 is CAISESTASTGTQYF. CDR3 sequence (DNA): TGTGCCATCAGTGAGTCGACGGCTAGCACAGGTACGCAGTATTTT.

This clonotype came up a few times. This chain links TRBV12-5 with TRBJ2-2; D is tentatively TRBD1 or TRBD2 (5 bases each). Per the germline V gene, CDR1 is LGHNT and CDR2 is FRNRAP. The germline V and J ends were trimmed by 5 bases and 5 bases, with 15 bases remaining between them. The CDR3 has 15 amino acids. In DNA form, the CDR3 reads TGTGCTAGTGGTATCCGGGACCCAGGTACCGGGGAGCTGTTTTTT. Translating it yields CASGIRDPGTGELFF.

This clonotype was seen at least ten times. The rearrangement uses TRBV9 and TRBJ1-4, with 12 bases that match TRBD1. V shed 3 bases and J 7 bases; nucleotides not matched to a gene: 16. This CDR3 is 19 amino acids long. CDR1 and CDR2 from the germline V gene are SGDLS and YYNGEE. The CDR3 protein is CASSGGRGTGGAGGEKLFF. DNA of the CDR3: TGTGCCAGCAGCGGAGGGCGAGGGACAGGGGGCGCTGGGGGTGAAAAACTGTTTTTT.

The rearrangement joins TRBV6-5 to TRBJ1-2; D is uncertain. In germline, CDR1 is MNHEY, CDR2 SVGAGI. CDR3 length: 14 residues. The ends were cut back, 2 bases at V and 7 bases at J, with 14 bases in the middle. CDR3 DNA sequence: TGTGCCAGCAGTTACCTGGCCCACACGGGTGGCTACACCTTC. Protein sequence: CASSYLAHTGGYTF.

The sample holds many counts of this clonotype. The chain employs TRBV6-6 and TRBJ2-2; the D is unclear. V was trimmed by 6 bases and J by 2 bases, leaving 40 bases between them. Germline V gives CDR1 MNHNY, CDR2 SVGAGI (reference sequence). The CDR3 length is 24 residues. CDR3 DNA: TGTGCCAGCAGCCCTCTCCCCTCATTGCGGTCAGTCCGGAATGGGTCGGGTAACACCGGGGAGCTGTTTTTT. Translating it yields CASSPLPSLRSVRNGSGNTGELFF.

This clonotype has only a few counts. The chain employs TRBV11-1 and TRBJ2-5; 12 bases line up with TRBD2. The V gene end was trimmed by 6 bases and the J gene end by 0 bases; junction bases not matched to a gene: 5. CDR1 is SGHAT, CDR2 FQDESV, per germline (reference sequence). This CDR3 spans 16 amino acids. CDR3 region: CASRPRTSGDQETQYF. DNA of the CDR3: TGTGCCAGCAGACCCCGGACTAGCGGGGACCAAGAGACCCAGTACTTC.

This clonotype showed up many times. The V gene is TRBV4-1, the J gene TRBJ2-3; possibly TRBD2 for D (6 bases). Germline values: CDR1 MGHRA, CDR2 YSYEKL. This CDR3 contains 17 residues. V shed 0 bases and J shed 7 bases, with 20 bases lying between them. The CDR3 loop is CASSQDRQRGAMYTQYF. The CDR3 DNA is TGCGCCAGCAGCCAAGATAGGCAACGCGGGGCCATGTATACGCAGTATTTT.

This clonotype was detected only a few times. The V gene is TRBV27, the J gene TRBJ1-1, with a possible D match to TRBD1 (5 bases). V was trimmed by 4 bases and J by 3 bases, leaving 15 bases between them. This CDR3 has 15 amino acids. The germline V gene encodes CDR1 MNHEY and CDR2 SMNVEV (reference sequence). CDR3 in amino acids: CASSSWGGEDTEAFF. As DNA, the CDR3 is TGTGCCAGCAGTTCCTGGGGGGGAGAGGACACTGAAGCTTTCTTT.

The CDR3 sequence is CASSQGTVYGYTF. Written as DNA, the CDR3 is TGTGCCAGCAGCCAGGGGACAGTCTATGGCTACACCTTC. This rearrangement joins TRBV3-1 to TRBJ1-2; 7 positions agree with TRBD1. Germline loops: CDR1 LGHDT, CDR2 YNNKEL (reference sequence). The V and J ends lost 3 bases and 4 bases, in that order; junction bases with no gene match: 2. This CDR3 spans 13 amino acids.